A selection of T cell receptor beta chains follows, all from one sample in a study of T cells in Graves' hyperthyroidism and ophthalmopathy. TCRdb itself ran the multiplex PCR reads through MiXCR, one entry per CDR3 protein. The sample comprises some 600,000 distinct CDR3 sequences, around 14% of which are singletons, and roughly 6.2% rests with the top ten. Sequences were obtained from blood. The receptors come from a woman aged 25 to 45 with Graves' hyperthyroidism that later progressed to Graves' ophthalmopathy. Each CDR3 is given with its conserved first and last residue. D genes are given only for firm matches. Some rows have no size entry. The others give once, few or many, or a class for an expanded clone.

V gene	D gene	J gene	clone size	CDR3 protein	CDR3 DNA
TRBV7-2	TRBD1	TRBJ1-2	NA	CASSPGDSNYGYTF	TGTGCCAGCAGCCCCGGGGACAGTAACTATGGCTACACCTTC
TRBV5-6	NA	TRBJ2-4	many	CASSLYGGGGTKNIQYF	TGTGCCAGCAGCTTGTATGGGGGTGGGGGGACCAAAAACATTCAGTACTTC
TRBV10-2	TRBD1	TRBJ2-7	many	CASSEQGANEQYF	TGCGCCAGCAGTGAACAGGGGGCCAACGAGCAGTACTTC
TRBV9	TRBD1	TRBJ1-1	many	CASSPGQALLNTEAFF	TGTGCCAGCAGCCCAGGACAGGCCCTCCTAAACACTGAAGCTTTCTTT
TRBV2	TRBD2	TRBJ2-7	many	CASEGLAGIHEQYF	TGTGCCAGCGAGGGACTAGCGGGAATTCACGAGCAGTACTTC
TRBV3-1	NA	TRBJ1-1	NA	CASSQVPGGTEAFF	TGTGCCAGCAGCCAAGTCCCGGGGGGCACTGAAGCTTTCTTT
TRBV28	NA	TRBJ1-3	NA	CASSLLYSGNTIYF	TGTGCCAGCAGTTTATTGTACTCTGGAAACACCATATATTTT
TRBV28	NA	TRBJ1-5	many	CASSLIEGEPKPQHF	TGTGCCAGCAGTTTGATCGAGGGGGAACCCAAGCCCCAGCATTTT
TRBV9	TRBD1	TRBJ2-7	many	CASSVLWDREYYEQYF	TGTGCCAGCAGCGTATTATGGGACAGGGAATACTACGAGCAGTACTTC
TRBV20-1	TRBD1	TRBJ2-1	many	CSGRGGQGAGNEQFF	TGCAGTGGAAGGGGGGGACAGGGGGCAGGCAATGAGCAGTTCTTC
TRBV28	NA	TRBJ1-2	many	CASTEGGMDYGYTF	TGTGCCAGCACCGAGGGGGGGATGGACTATGGCTACACCTTC
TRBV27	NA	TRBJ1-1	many	CASSFLGFGAEAFF	TGTGCCAGCAGTTTTTTAGGGTTTGGGGCTGAAGCTTTCTTT
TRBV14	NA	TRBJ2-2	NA	CASSPTGVSRGGELFF	TGTGCCAGCAGCCCCACCGGTGTAAGCAGGGGCGGGGAGCTGTTTTTT
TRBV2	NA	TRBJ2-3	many	CASSEGGSTDTQYF	TGTGCCAGCAGTGAGGGGGGTAGCACAGATACGCAGTATTTT
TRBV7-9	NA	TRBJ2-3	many	CASSLAIKGDTQYF	TGTGCCAGCAGCTTAGCGATCAAAGGAGATACGCAGTATTTT